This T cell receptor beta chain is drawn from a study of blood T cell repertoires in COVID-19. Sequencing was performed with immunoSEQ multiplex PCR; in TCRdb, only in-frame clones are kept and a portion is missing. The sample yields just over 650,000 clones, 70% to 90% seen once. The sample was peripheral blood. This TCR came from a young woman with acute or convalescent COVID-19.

The CDR3 sequence: CASSVGGYEQYF. The CDR3 DNA reads as TGTGCCAGCAGTGTCGGAGGGTACGAGCAGTACTTC. This chain connects TRBV2 to TRBJ2-7; D possibly corresponds to TRBD2 (6 bases). Per germline, CDR1 SNHLY and CDR2 FYNNEI. V gave up 4 bases and J gave up 4 bases, with 8 bases separating them. The CDR3 covers 12 residues.